This TCR beta chain was sequenced in a study of blood T cell repertoires in COVID-19. Study details: The United States, Italy and Spain supplied acute and convalescent COVID-19 samples. T cells, B-cell-depleted T cells, or PBMCs supplied cDNA or gDNA.

This clone was counted once. Authors' processing steps: Reference gene primers were amplified, and this amplification served to estimate nucleated cell counts. Measured with immunoSEQ multiplex PCR; TCRdb has only the in-frame clones, and not every one. V, J and clone size derive from that table, while D and trimming were established from the DNA sequence. The sample includes about 17,000 clones, around 82% of them seen just once. The CDR3 is made up of 15 amino acids. The J segment lost 2 bases and the V segment lost 2 bases, leaving 2 bases of the junction unmatched. CDR1 SGDLS and CDR2 YYNGEE come from the germline V gene.

The TCR was taken from a man aged 60 to 75 with active or convalescent COVID-19. The sample taken for sequencing was peripheral blood. J is TRBJ2-2 and V is TRBV9; 8 nucleotides match TRBD2. This CDR3 is CASSVSGSNTGELFF. In nucleotides, the CDR3 is TGTGCCAGCAGCGTCAGCGGGAGTAACACCGGGGAGCTGTTTTTT.